This TCR beta chain was recorded in a study of a mutant IDH1 vaccine in newly diagnosed glioma. Whole-study context: Males made up approximately 60% and females about 40% of treated patients, whose mean age was approximately 44 years.

Trimming at V came to 9 bases and at J to 2 bases, leaving 13 bases not matched to a gene. This CDR3 spans 16 amino acids. Germline CDR1 and CDR2: LNHDA and SQIVND (reference sequence). To note about this clone: Its antigen is currently unknown.

Sequencing used immunoSEQ multiplex PCR; TCRdb keeps in-frame clones, though not all of them. The table lists about 98,000 clones, 70% to 90% of them singletons. Broader study findings: Immune responses induced by vaccination arose in 93.3% of the patients. With respect to changes in top peripheral T cell clonotypes, pseudoprogression seemed unrelated.

This sample's time point: baseline, week 1 (first vaccination visit). Treatment defined: pre-vaccination baseline after standard-of-care therapy. The genes are TRBV19 and TRBJ2-3; 8 bases map to TRBD2. The sample consisted of PBMCs, taken from a glioma patient treated with radiotherapy, temozolomide or both. The source is a woman between 50 and 59 years old with glioma. The CDR3, as DNA: TGTGCCAGCGCCGTAGGGGCGGGAGGTCCCACAGATACGCAGTATTTT. This translates into CASAVGAGGPTDTQYF.